This T cell receptor (beta chain) emerged from a study of T cells after posttransplantation cyclophosphamide. Study findings and constraints: Blood and skin or GI T cell repertoires showed limited TRB overlap. Donor CD8+ memory clones often dominated recipient blood repertoires at later times. Recipient CMV seropositivity and CMV reactivation strongly tracked TRB clonality.

A note on this clone: What it binds is not known.

Cells defined as naive were viable CD3+CD4+ or CD3+CD8+ and CCR7+CD45RA+CD45RO-CD95-CD27+CD28+. Using immunoSEQ multiplex PCR, the repertoire was profiled, and TCRdb retains in-frame clones only, with some absent. The data hold roughly 20,000 clones, with 95% to 99% observed a single time. The receptor was derived from a man between 40 and 49 years old in good health, CMV-negative, and a related stem cell transplant donor. Specimen: naive CD4+ T cells sorted from PBMCs.

This chain's CDR3 is CASSLGGVFTGELFF. CDR3 DNA: TGTGCCAGCAGTTTGGGAGGGGTTTTCACCGGGGAGCTGTTTTTT. The chain joins TRBV28 to TRBJ2-2; 7 nucleotides align to TRBD2. The CDR3 spans 15 residues. Germline V gives CDR1 MDHEN, CDR2 SYDVKM. J lost 4 bases, V lost 3 bases, and 5 bases had no gene match.